This is a list of T cell receptor beta chains from one sample in a study of shared clonotypes between healthy human individuals. This table comes from immunoSEQ multiplex PCR, and its TCRdb copy is limited to in-frame clones, with some not included. The sample carries roughly 320,000 clones, over 75% recorded once. The sequenced sample was memory CD8+ T cells sorted from blood. These receptors all come from a man younger than 35 in good health. Both conserved end residues are part of each CDR3.

CDR3: CASSIRGPQETQYF; V: TRBV19; J: TRBJ2-5
CDR3: CALESEAFF; V: TRBV30; J: TRBJ1-1
CDR3: CASLSFYGYTF; V: TRBV19; J: TRBJ1-2
CDR3: CASSQDPTFHQPQHF; V: TRBV4-1; J: TRBJ1-5
CDR3: CASSYADRGQTDTQYF; V: TRBV5-1; J: TRBJ2-3
CDR3: CASSSHILTTQGGSPLHF; V: TRBV28; J: TRBJ1-6
CDR3: CASSTRGETQYF; V: TRBV9; J: TRBJ2-5
CDR3: CASSFFQAFSYEQYF; V: TRBV28; J: TRBJ2-7
CDR3: CASSVGDTEAFF; V: TRBV25-1; J: TRBJ1-1
CDR3: CASSLLLFGYEQYF; V: TRBV5-1; J: TRBJ2-7
CDR3: CASMGEGAGNTIYF; V: TRBV2; J: TRBJ1-3
CDR3: CASQRGGPNGDSPLHF; V: TRBV7-2; J: TRBJ1-6
CDR3: CASSQEQGLEQYF; V: TRBV4-1; J: TRBJ2-7
CDR3: CASSARVGEYEQYF; V: TRBV9; J: TRBJ2-7
CDR3: CASSEFSGTGVGNTIYF; V: TRBV10-2; J: TRBJ1-3
CDR3: CAWSVIREAFF; V: TRBV30; J: TRBJ1-1
CDR3: CASSLATSGNTDTQYF; V: TRBV5-1; J: TRBJ2-3
CDR3: CASSRMGLSIYEQYF; V: TRBV4-1; J: TRBJ2-7
CDR3: CASSHSPTSGRRNEQFF; V: TRBV10-1; J: TRBJ2-1
CDR3: CASSYPTSGRSEETQYF; V: TRBV7-9; J: TRBJ2-5
CDR3: CASSFSLADQETQYF; V: TRBV5-1; J: TRBJ2-5
CDR3: CASSPPARTEAFF; V: TRBV6-5; J: TRBJ1-1
CDR3: CASSQDPPGQGGGYTF; V: TRBV4-3; J: TRBJ1-2
CDR3: CASSYATNTFYEQYF; V: TRBV6-6; J: TRBJ2-7
CDR3: CASKGLAGSLPPTDTQYF; V: TRBV5-1; J: TRBJ2-3
CDR3: CASSSPGAPGELFF; V: TRBV7-9; J: TRBJ2-2
CDR3: CASTALLGELDYGYTF; V: TRBV7-8; J: TRBJ1-2